This note documents a single T cell receptor (beta chain) sequence. Methods used by the authors: Counts of nucleated cells, estimated from reference gene primer amplification, were obtained. Here immunoSEQ multiplex PCR was the method, and the copy in TCRdb shows in-frame clones only, minus some. That table supplies the V and J calls and clone size; D and trimming were determined from the DNA. The sample gives approximately 240,000 clones, around 90% of which show up once; about an eighth is in the top ten. This sample was taken from a study of blood T cell repertoires in COVID-19. The V gene's germline CDR1 is MDHEN and CDR2 SYDVKM. V dropped 5 bases and J dropped 2 bases, with 3 bases sitting between them. This CDR3 contains 12 residues.

Sequencing was done on a sample of peripheral blood. V usage is TRBV28 and J usage is TRBJ2-2; D unclear. This sequence originates from a woman aged 18-30 years who had recovered from COVID-19. The CDR3 sequence is CASSQNTGELFF. The DNA for the CDR3 is TGTGCCAGCAGTCAAAACACCGGGGAGCTGTTTTTT.